This T cell receptor beta chain was recorded in a study of shared clonotypes between healthy human individuals. Study findings and constraints: Represented genetic and exposure-history diversity was restricted by having few donors.

The CDR3 totals 15 residues. V was trimmed by 3 bases and J by 3 bases, leaving 11 bases between them. Germline-derived CDR1 and CDR2 are LNHDA and SQIVND (reference sequence). This clone was counted a single time. Its antigen is currently unknown. Those who donated were healthy HIV-negative adults, with no recent acute infections or vaccinations reported. Researchers sequenced unsorted PBMC DNA using ten immunoSEQ deep assay plates. In the authors' workflow: ImmunoSEQ output lacked quality scores and full-length reads, limiting matched filtering. Assay: immunoSEQ multiplex PCR; the TCRdb copy retains only in-frame clones and omits some. V, J and clone size derive from that table, while D and trimming were established from the DNA sequence. The table includes more than 450,000 clones, around 74% detected once.

The chain joins TRBV19 to TRBJ2-2, with D possibly matching TRBD2 (6 bases). Sequenced sample: PBMCs. The receptor was isolated from a woman aged 40 to 50 in good health. Some clones in this sample may be carry-over from other donors' samples. The CDR3 reads CASSISGVDTGELFF. The CDR3 DNA follows: TGTGCCAGTAGTATCTCGGGGGTGGACACCGGGGAGCTGTTTTTT.